Below are 24 T cell receptor beta chains sequenced from a single sample in a study of shared clonotypes between healthy human individuals. Profiling relied on immunoSEQ multiplex PCR, and the TCRdb table lists in-frame clones only, not all of them. The sample consists of almost 700,000 clones, around 92% of them appearing once. Cells designated naive CD8 were CD45RO-negative and were positively selected for CCR7, with terminally differentiated effector memory CD45RA+ cells excluded. Sequencing was done on a sample of naive CD8+ T cells sorted from blood. The origin of the receptors is a man between 25 and 39 years old in good health.

The chain links TRBV2 to TRBJ2-7, with TRBD2 matching over 10 bases. The CDR3 totals 13 residues. Germline values: CDR1 SNHLY, CDR2 FYNNEI. V shed 7 bases and J 5 bases; nucleotides not matched to a gene: 5. The CDR3 loop reads CASIGLAGDEQYF. The CDR3, as DNA: TGTGCCAGCATCGGGCTAGCGGGAGACGAGCAGTACTTC.

J is TRBJ2-7 and V is TRBV27; D ambiguous. Trimming took 3 bases from V and 3 from J, leaving 9 bases between them. This CDR3 spans 13 amino acids. Looked up from germline, CDR1 is MNHEY and CDR2 is SMNVEV (reference sequence). This CDR3 reads CASSFLLGYEQYF. CDR3 coding DNA: TGTGCCAGCAGTTTCCTGCTCGGCTACGAGCAGTACTTC.

The rearrangement joins TRBV6-5 to TRBJ1-1; unclear D gene. The CDR3 runs 14 residues. Germline assignment: CDR1 MNHEY and CDR2 SVGAGI. V shed 2 bases and J shed 3 bases, with 10 bases lying between them. The CDR3, as DNA: TGTGCCAGCAGTTACGAACCTCAGTACACTGAAGCTTTCTTT. It encodes CASSYEPQYTEAFF.

The chain recombines TRBV2 with TRBJ2-7; D not certain. Germline CDR1 and CDR2: SNHLY and FYNNEI. The CDR3 covers 14 residues. V lost 11 bases and J 1 base, leaving 18 bases between the germline ends. CDR3 sequence: CAGFTTDGSYEQYF. In DNA form, the CDR3 reads TGTGCCGGATTCACGACGGATGGGTCCTACGAGCAGTACTTC.

The rearrangement links TRBV19 to TRBJ1-5; the match to TRBD1 covers 7 bases. Germline V gene lookup returns CDR1 LNHDA and CDR2 SQIVND (reference sequence). With 1 base clipped from V and 5 bases from J, the junction kept 5 bases outside the gene matches. The CDR3 runs 15 residues. The DNA of the CDR3 is TGTGCCAGTAGTATAGTCCGGGACAGACATCAGCCCCAGCATTTT. Protein sequence: CASSIVRDRHQPQHF.

This rearrangement joins TRBV7-2 to TRBJ1-5, with D unresolved. CDR1 is SGHTA, CDR2 FQGNSA, per germline. V lost 5 bases, J lost 0 bases, and 8 bases lay in between. The CDR3 runs 14 residues. CDR3 coding DNA: TGTGCCAGCAGCCCCCGCTATAGCAATCAGCCCCAGCATTTT. This translates into CASSPRYSNQPQHF.

Points on this clone: One end of the junction varies from germline; a read error may be responsible. This chain links TRBV29-1 with TRBJ2-7, with 12 bases aligning to TRBD2. CDR1 and CDR2 from the germline V gene are SQVTM and ANQGSEA. The CDR3 length is 15 residues. As DNA, the CDR3 is TGCAGCGTGGAAGGACTAGCGGGAACACATTACGAGCAGTACTTC. As protein: CSVEGLAGTHYEQYF.

The rearrangement joins TRBV10-2 to TRBJ2-7, with 8 bases lining up with TRBD1. This CDR3 is 13 amino acids long. Germline values: CDR1 WSHSY, CDR2 SAAADI. With 10 bases clipped from V and 3 bases from J, the junction kept 8 bases outside the gene matches. The DNA for the CDR3 is TGCGCCACCCTGGACAGGGCGGACTACGAGCAGTACTTC. It codes for CATLDRADYEQYF.

The J gene is TRBJ2-7, the V gene TRBV6-1; TRBD1 matches at 7 bases. The CDR3 loop spans 14 amino acids. The germline V gene has CDR1 MNHNS and CDR2 SASEGT. With V trimmed by 8 bases and J by 3 bases, 10 bases remained unmatched. The CDR3, as DNA: TGTGCCAGCGGATCCGGGACAGAGAGCTACGAGCAGTACTTC. This sequence encodes CASGSGTESYEQYF.

V gene TRBV11-2 combines with J gene TRBJ2-1, with D unresolved. The germline CDR1 and CDR2 sequences are SGHAT and FQNNGV. CDR3 length: 12 amino acids. The ends were cut back, 3 bases at V and 8 bases at J, with 8 bases in the middle. CDR3 coding DNA: TGTGCCAGCAGCTTCGTGCCCTATGAGCAGTTCTTC. As protein: CASSFVPYEQFF.

The chain combines TRBV10-3 with TRBJ1-4; the D gene is possibly TRBD1 (6 bases). From germline, CDR1 is ENHRY and CDR2 SYGVKD. The V end was cut by 2 bases, the J end by 8 bases, with 12 bases between. This CDR3 has 14 amino acids. CDR3 region: CAISEEQGGEKLFF. In DNA, the CDR3 is TGTGCCATCAGTGAGGAACAGGGCGGAGAAAAACTGTTTTTT.

The V and J genes are TRBV9 and TRBJ2-7; D call uncertain. Trimming left V 0 bases short and J 0 bases short, with 10 bases between. The CDR3 consists of 15 residues. Germline CDR1 SGDLS, CDR2 YYNGEE. For the CDR3, the DNA is TGTGCCAGCAGCGTAGTTGCAGGACCCTCCTACGAGCAGTACTTC. It specifies CASSVVAGPSYEQYF.

This chain links TRBV7-6 with TRBJ2-1; 9 bases match TRBD2. V lost 5 bases, J lost 6 bases, and 8 bases stayed unmatched. This CDR3 region has 15 residues. Germline CDR1 SGHVS, CDR2 FNYEAQ. CDR3 amino acids: CASSPLAGTVNEQFF. CDR3 nucleotides: TGTGCCAGCAGCCCTCTAGCGGGAACGGTCAATGAGCAGTTCTTC.

This clone has only one observation. The V call is TRBV13, the J call TRBJ2-7; D might be TRBD2 (5 bases). The CDR3 loop spans 14 amino acids. CDR1 and CDR2 from the germline V gene are PRHDT and FYEKMQ (reference sequence). Trimming shortened V by 5 bases and J by 0 bases, and 11 bases separated the two germline ends. The DNA of the CDR3 is TGTGCCAGCAGCGAAAGCGGAAGCTCCTACGAGCAGTACTTC. Translating gives CASSESGSSYEQYF.

This clone showed up just once. The chain is built from TRBV30 and TRBJ2-2; 16 bases are shared with TRBD2. CDR3 length: 15 amino acids. The V gene's germline CDR1 is GTSNPN and CDR2 SVGIG (reference sequence). J lost 6 bases, V lost 4 bases, and 2 bases had no gene match. The CDR3 sequence is CAWIGTSGRAGELFF. For the CDR3, the DNA is TGTGCCTGGATTGGGACTAGCGGGAGGGCCGGGGAGCTGTTTTTT. The entire variable domain, with the rest obtained from reference TRBV30 and TRBJ2-2, is as follows: SQTIHQWPATLVQPVGSPLSLECTVEGTSNPNLYWYRQAAGRGLQLLFYSVGIGQISSEVPQNLSASRPQDRQFILSSKKLLLSDSGFYLCAWIGTSGRAGELFFGEGSRLTVL.

This chain uses TRBV7-1 with TRBJ2-7; 7 positions agree with TRBD1. TRBV7-1 is assigned to the ORF class and has an uncertain function. The J segment lost 1 base and the V segment lost 4 bases, leaving 7 bases of the junction unmatched. The CDR3 spans 15 residues. For the CDR3, the DNA is TGTGCCAGCAGCTTAGGTCGGGACAGATCCTACGAGCAGTACTTC. It encodes CASSLGRDRSYEQYF.

The J gene is TRBJ2-5, the V gene TRBV7-8, with D perhaps TRBD2 (6 bases). The CDR3 contains 14 residues. CDR1 SGHVS and CDR2 FQNEAQ come from the germline V gene. Trimming took off 5 bases at V and 7 bases at J, with 17 bases between the two ends. The CDR3 reads CASSPRDPGGTQYF. Here the CDR3 DNA reads TGTGCCAGCAGCCCACGGGACCCCGGGGGGACCCAGTACTTC.

The rearrangement uses TRBV10-3 and TRBJ2-3, with 9 bases aligning to TRBD1. With V trimmed by 0 bases and J by 4 bases, 5 bases remained unmatched. CDR1 and CDR2 from the germline V gene are ENHRY and SYGVKD. The CDR3 contains 16 residues. The CDR3 nucleotides are TGTGCCATCAGTGAGTCGGGGACAGGGAGCTCAGATACGCAGTATTTT. It specifies CAISESGTGSSDTQYF.

The chain is built from TRBV28 and TRBJ1-5; D is ambiguous. The CDR3 is made up of 18 amino acids. Germline V gives CDR1 MDHEN, CDR2 SYDVKM. V shed 4 bases and J shed 0 bases, with 19 bases lying between them. The CDR3, as DNA: TGTGCCAGCAGTTACACGGGTGGCAGTCTAGATAGCAATCAGCCCCAGCATTTT. Translation: CASSYTGGSLDSNQPQHF.

The J gene is TRBJ2-7, the V gene TRBV7-8; D is unclear. V lost 6 bases, J lost 3 bases, and 12 bases lay in between. The CDR3 is made up of 13 amino acids. CDR1 and CDR2 from the germline V gene are SGHVS and FQNEAQ. The CDR3 DNA sequence: TGTGCCAGCAGATCTCGGGCGGTCTACGAGCAGTACTTC. This codes for CASRSRAVYEQYF.

The V gene is TRBV28, the J gene TRBJ1-3; D ambiguous. CDR3 length equals 16 residues. The V end was cut by 2 bases, the J end by 3 bases, with 14 bases between. Germline V gene lookup returns CDR1 MDHEN and CDR2 SYDVKM. CDR3 DNA: TGTGCCAGCAGTTTAACCCGGGCCACAAGTGGAAACACCATATATTTT. Translating it yields CASSLTRATSGNTIYF. Drawing the rest from reference TRBV28 and TRBJ1-3, the complete variable domain is DVKVTQSSRYLVKRTGEKVFLECVQDMDHENMFWYRQDPGLGLRLIYFSYDVKMKEKGDIPEGYSVSREKKERFSLILESASTNQTSMYLCASSLTRATSGNTIYFGEGSWLTVV.

The V gene is TRBV11-2, the J gene TRBJ2-1, with D tentatively TRBD1 or TRBD2 (6 bases each). Germline V lookup: CDR1 SGHAT, CDR2 FQNNGV. The V end was cut by 6 bases, the J end by 7 bases, with 13 bases between. The CDR3 is 13 amino acids. The CDR3 loop is CASREVGGNEQFF. CDR3 DNA sequence: TGTGCCAGCAGGGAGGTAGGGGGGAATGAGCAGTTCTTC.

With respect to this clone: Other DNA sequences in this specimen translate into the identical CDR3. This chain links TRBV12-5 with TRBJ1-5; D is ambiguous. Germline V gene data show CDR1 as LGHNT and CDR2 as FRNRAP. The CDR3 totals 12 residues. V lost 1 base and J 4 bases, leaving 2 bases between the germline ends. CDR3 sequence (DNA): TGTGCTAGTGGTTTGGGGAATCAGCCCCAGCATTTT. Translation gives CASGLGNQPQHF.

J is TRBJ2-3 and V is TRBV10-3; TRBD2 agrees at 7 bases. Germline V CDR1 and CDR2: ENHRY, SYGVKD. V lost 3 bases, J lost 2 bases, and 8 bases stayed unmatched. The CDR3 is 16 residues long. CDR3 sequence reads: CAISDRASGLTDTQYF. The CDR3, as DNA: TGTGCCATCAGTGATAGGGCTAGCGGTCTCACAGATACGCAGTATTTT.